This T cell receptor (beta chain) was profiled in a study of blood T cells in healthy people across ages. Study conclusions and caveats: Long-lived donors had more naive CD4+ cells and higher diversity than aged donors.

This CDR3 has 15 residues. V shed 7 bases, J shed 6 bases, and the junction held 11 bases outside the gene matches. Remarks on this clonotype: Its antigen is undetermined.

With a J-beta primer mix and a sample-barcoded 5' primer, a second PCR ran roughly 6 to 11 cycles. MiXCR, applied by TCRdb to the 5' RACE reads, yields one record per CDR3 protein. Of around 1,000,000 distinct CDR3 sequences in the sample, roughly a quarter were seen once. This sample was also put to use in a study of T cells of mothers and their children. That study adds: In each mother, TCR beta CDR3 reads exceeded 8.5 million; in each child, they numbered approximately 3 million.

The TCR sequence derives from a girl aged 2-15 years in good health. This rearrangement joins TRBV12-3 or TRBV12-4 to TRBJ2-2, with TRBD1 identical over 7 bases. The sequenced material came from blood. DNA of the CDR3: TGTGCCAGCATCAAGACAGGGTTGGGGGCCGGGGAGCTGTTTTTT. This codes for CASIKTGLGAGELFF.